A single sample is the source of the 15 T cell receptor beta chains below, sequenced in a study of CD8 T cells in ankylosing spondylitis. TCRdb fed the 5' RACE reads into MiXCR, producing one record per CDR3 protein. The repertoire holds 700,000 to 850,000 distinct CDR3 sequences, about an eighth seen once, with 0.51% in the top ten. No antigen has been identified for these receptors. Study results and caveats: One TCR beta motif, made up of seven to nine highly homologous variants, appeared characteristic of ankylosing spondylitis blood.

Specimen: blood, either unsorted or a sorted T cell fraction (not recorded which). The receptors come from a male donor with ankylosing spondylitis.

This chain joins TRBV28 and TRBJ2-7, with a tentative D call TRBD2 (5 bases). Germline V gives CDR1 MDHEN, CDR2 SYDVKM. The length of the CDR3 is 14 residues. The V gene lost 5 bases and the J gene lost 2 bases, with 13 bases spanning the gap. The CDR3 DNA reads TGTGCCAGCAGTCCCCAGCTCGGGACCTACGAGCAGTACTTC. Translated, it gives CASSPQLGTYEQYF. The whole variable domain, remainder taken from reference TRBV28 and TRBJ2-7, is DVKVTQSSRYLVKRTGEKVFLECVQDMDHENMFWYRQDPGLGLRLIYFSYDVKMKEKGDIPEGYSVSREKKERFSLILESASTNQTSMYLCASSPQLGTYEQYFGPGTRLTVT.

The V and J genes are TRBV5-1 and TRBJ2-1; D remains unclear. With 4 bases removed from V and 0 bases from J, the gap between germline ends came to 14 bases. Germline V gene data show CDR1 as SGHRS and CDR2 as YFSETQ. The CDR3 contains 16 residues. CDR3 loop: CASSRDLLSSYNEQFF. In nucleotides, the CDR3 is TGCGCCAGCAGCCGCGACCTATTGAGCTCCTACAATGAGCAGTTCTTC.

The chain is built from TRBV20-1 and TRBJ2-3; perhaps TRBD2 as D (6 bases). CDR1 is DFQATT, CDR2 SNEGSKA, per germline (reference sequence). Trimming removed 8 bases from V and 1 base from J, with 10 bases in between. The CDR3 runs 12 residues. CDR3: CSSWGGTDTQYF. CDR3 nucleotides: TGCAGTAGTTGGGGGGGCACAGATACGCAGTATTTT.

This clonotype was counted between two and nine times. V usage is TRBV9 and J usage is TRBJ2-1; D is uncertain. Germline loops: CDR1 SGDLS, CDR2 YYNGEE. The CDR3 is 14 amino acids. Between the trimmed V and J ends, which lost 2 bases and 1 base, there was a span of 7 bases. The CDR3 here is CASSVWGSYNEQFF. The DNA for the CDR3 is TGTGCCAGCAGCGTCTGGGGTTCCTACAATGAGCAGTTCTTC.

This clonotype was counted only a few times. This chain connects TRBV29-1 to TRBJ1-2; tentative D call: TRBD1 (5 bases). V dropped 6 bases and J dropped 2 bases, with 19 bases sitting between them. Germline CDR1 is SQVTM and CDR2 is ANQGSEA. The CDR3 runs 15 residues. The CDR3 loop reads CSVRTPATKNYGYTF. DNA of the CDR3: TGCAGCGTAAGGACACCGGCTACCAAAAACTATGGCTACACCTTC.

The V call is TRBV7-2, the J call TRBJ2-3, with 7 bases fitting TRBD2. Germline-derived CDR1 and CDR2 are SGHTA and FQGNSA. The CDR3 sequence is 14 residues long. The ends lost 4 bases at V and 4 bases at J; junction bases unmatched: 5. Here the CDR3 DNA reads TGTGCCAGCAGCTATCGCCGGGAGGCAGATACGCAGTATTTT. Encoded protein: CASSYRREADTQYF.

The table lists this clonotype with many counts. The chain uses TRBV12-3 or TRBV12-4 and TRBJ2-2; TRBD2 agrees at 10 bases. With V trimmed by 5 bases and J by 3 bases, 6 bases remained unmatched. The CDR3 contains 16 residues. The CDR3 loop is CASSPLAGAYTGELFF. For the CDR3, the DNA is TGTGCCAGCAGTCCTCTAGCGGGGGCCTACACCGGGGAGCTGTTTTTT.

This clonotype showed up many times. The chain couples TRBV12-3 or TRBV12-4 to TRBJ1-1; 7 nucleotides agree with TRBD1. V trimming: 2 bases; J trimming: 3 bases; junction bases outside the gene matches: 9. The CDR3 is made up of 16 amino acids. CDR3 bases: TGTGCCAGCAGTTTATGGCAGGGGGAGGACTACACTGAAGCTTTCTTT. Encoded protein: CASSLWQGEDYTEAFF.

This clonotype turned up a few times. The V gene is TRBV5-4, the J gene TRBJ2-5, with a tentative D call TRBD2 (5 bases). Germline V lookup: CDR1 SGHNT, CDR2 YYREEE (reference sequence). V gave up 1 base and J gave up 3 bases, with 10 bases separating them. This CDR3 has 14 residues. CDR3 sequence: CASSLSGTKETQYF. As DNA, the CDR3 is TGTGCCAGCAGCTTGAGCGGAACCAAAGAGACCCAGTACTTC.

This clonotype was observed a few times. This chain uses TRBV3-1 with TRBJ2-3; TRBD1 might be the D (5 bases). Germline V gives CDR1 LGHDT, CDR2 YNNKEL (reference sequence). The length of the CDR3 is 14 residues. V was clipped by 1 base and J by 2 bases, with 7 bases between them. The CDR3 DNA reads TGTGCCAGCAGCCAAGGGACACCCACAGATACGCAGTATTTT. This gives the protein CASSQGTPTDTQYF.

The gene calls are TRBV10-2 and TRBJ1-2; TRBD1 matches at 9 bases. This CDR3 spans 14 amino acids. Germline V lookup: CDR1 WSHSY, CDR2 SAAADI. Germline trimming cut 7 bases from V and 4 bases from J; bases unmatched to any gene: 7. Written as DNA, the CDR3 is TGCGCCAGCACCCAGACAGGGGGGACCTATGGCTACACCTTC. This gives the protein CASTQTGGTYGYTF.

This rearrangement joins TRBV5-1 to TRBJ1-4; no firm D call. V lost 0 bases and J 9 bases, leaving 15 bases between the germline ends. The V gene's germline CDR1 is SGHRS and CDR2 YFSETQ. The CDR3 is 15 amino acids. The CDR3 is CASSLEGFPTKKLFF. The CDR3 DNA reads TGCGCCAGCAGCTTGGAAGGATTTCCCACCAAAAAACTGTTTTTT.

The chain is built from TRBV6-5 and TRBJ1-4; tentative D call: TRBD1 (5 bases). This CDR3 is 15 amino acids long. The germline V gene encodes CDR1 MNHEY and CDR2 SVGAGI. Trimming cost V 2 bases and J 3 bases, with 10 bases left between them. The CDR3 nucleotides read TGTGCCAGCAGTTACCGGGGACGGCCTAATGAAAAACTGTTTTTT. It translates to CASSYRGRPNEKLFF.

The sample holds a few counts of this clonotype. This rearrangement joins TRBV6-1 to TRBJ1-3; D gene uncertain. Germline assignment: CDR1 MNHNS and CDR2 SASEGT. This CDR3 contains 13 residues. The V end was cut by 10 bases, the J end by 2 bases, with 12 bases between. The CDR3, as DNA: TGTGCCACTACCCGGGGTCCTGGAAACACCATATATTTT. It translates to CATTRGPGNTIYF.

This clonotype came up a few times. The chain joins TRBV20-1 to TRBJ1-5, with a possible D match to TRBD1 (5 bases). With 7 bases removed from V and 0 bases from J, the gap between germline ends came to 10 bases. Germline CDR1 is DFQATT and CDR2 is SNEGSKA (reference sequence). CDR3 size: 13 residues. The CDR3 here is CSVAGYSNQPQHF. The CDR3 bases are TGCAGTGTGGCAGGGTATAGCAATCAGCCCCAGCATTTT.